Listed below are T cell receptor beta chains from one sample, sequenced in a study of T cell repertoires in cytomegalovirus infection. Each CDR3 protein is one row after TCRdb ran MiXCR on the reads. This sample has about 360,000 distinct CDR3 sequences, with 15% to 20% found just once. The specimen sequenced was PBMCs. These receptors all stem from a human donor in good health (CMV status not recorded). Some clones in this sample may be carry-over from other donors' samples. CDR3s include the opening cysteine and the closing phenylalanine or tryptophan. The D gene is left open where the match is weak. Expanded clones get a size class; other rows say once, few or many, or leave the size out.

d_gene,v_gene,j_gene,abundance,CDR3aa,CDR3nt
.,TRBV2,TRBJ1-6,.,CASSEGNSPLHF,TGTGCCAGCAGTGAGGGGAATTCACCCCTCCACTTT
.,TRBV10-3,TRBJ1-1,many,CAVRGQLNTEAFF,TGTGCCGTTCGTGGGCAGTTGAACACTGAAGCTTTCTTT
TRBD1,TRBV7-9,TRBJ2-7,many,CASSFTGAMNPYEQYF,TGTGCCAGCAGCTTTACAGGGGCGATGAACCCCTACGAGCAGTACTTC
.,TRBV11-2,TRBJ2-5,.,CASSLNHRYQETQYF,TGTGCCAGCAGCTTGAACCACCGGTACCAAGAGACCCAGTACTTC
.,TRBV20-1,TRBJ2-5,.,CSARRGTGSLASTQYF,TGCAGTGCTAGAAGGGGAACAGGTTCTTTGGCCTCAACCCAGTACTTC
.,TRBV6-6,TRBJ2-5,few,CASISGETQYF,TGTGCCAGCATTTCGGGAGAGACCCAGTACTTC
.,TRBV4-1,TRBJ2-5,many,CASSQATRVQTQYF,TGCGCCAGCAGCCAAGCAACTAGAGTTCAGACCCAGTACTTC
.,TRBV7-8,TRBJ2-5,many,CASSSEAQRKYQETQYF,TGTGCCAGCAGCTCGGAGGCTCAGCGGAAGTACCAAGAGACCCAGTACTTC
.,TRBV7-2,TRBJ2-5,medium-sized,CASSPQETQYF,TGTGCCAGCAGCCCTCAAGAGACCCAGTACTTC
TRBD2,TRBV6-1,TRBJ2-2,many,CASTPWASGGAMNTGELFF,TGTGCCAGCACCCCCTGGGCTAGCGGGGGGGCGATGAACACCGGGGAGCTGTTTTTT